A selection of T cell receptor beta chains follows, all from one sample in a study of blood T cell repertoires in COVID-19. Data came from immunoSEQ multiplex PCR; TCRdb stores just in-frame clones and leaves some out. The sample shows about 130,000 clones, around 80% of them seen only once. Specimen: peripheral blood. Receptors were obtained from a man aged 65 to 85 with acute or convalescent COVID-19. CDR3s include the opening cysteine and the closing phenylalanine or tryptophan. A D gene is named only where the DNA matches it firmly. Clone size, where shown, is once, few, many, or a class for clones that have expanded.

clone_size: -; cdr3_length: 13; j_call: TRBJ1-1; v_call: TRBV2; d_call: -; cdr3_aa: CASSPRGNTEAFF; cdr3_nt: TGTGCCAGCAGTCCCAGGGGGAACACTGAAGCTTTCTTT
clone_size: -; cdr3_length: 13; j_call: TRBJ1-1; v_call: TRBV6-4; d_call: TRBD1; cdr3_aa: CASRGDRGTEAFF; cdr3_nt: TGTGCCAGCAGGGGAGACAGGGGTACTGAAGCTTTCTTT
clone_size: once; cdr3_length: 15; j_call: TRBJ2-1; v_call: TRBV6-4; d_call: TRBD1; cdr3_aa: CASSLSGQGRNEQFF; cdr3_nt: TGTGCCAGCAGTTTATCGGGACAGGGGAGGAATGAGCAGTTCTTC
clone_size: -; cdr3_length: 14; j_call: TRBJ2-7; v_call: TRBV5-1; d_call: -; cdr3_aa: CASSKDLGLDEQYF; cdr3_nt: TGCGCCAGCAGCAAGGACCTAGGACTCGACGAGCAGTACTTC
clone_size: -; cdr3_length: 15; j_call: TRBJ1-6; v_call: TRBV10-2; d_call: -; cdr3_aa: CAGQGLSSYNSPLHF; cdr3_nt: TGCGCCGGGCAGGGGCTGAGCTCCTATAATTCACCCCTCCACTTT
clone_size: -; cdr3_length: 14; j_call: TRBJ1-6; v_call: TRBV14; d_call: -; cdr3_aa: CASSQMEGNSPLHF; cdr3_nt: TGTGCCAGCAGCCAAATGGAGGGCAATTCACCCCTCCACTTT
clone_size: -; cdr3_length: 13; j_call: TRBJ2-3; v_call: TRBV7-2; d_call: -; cdr3_aa: CASSNNQGDTQYF; cdr3_nt: TGTGCCAGCAGCAACAACCAGGGGGATACGCAGTATTTT
clone_size: -; cdr3_length: 17; j_call: TRBJ2-7; v_call: TRBV6-6; d_call: TRBD1; cdr3_aa: CASSLDGGQGLYYEQYF; cdr3_nt: TGTGCCAGCAGTCTCGACGGAGGACAGGGTCTTTACTACGAGCAGTACTTC
clone_size: -; cdr3_length: 14; j_call: TRBJ1-2; v_call: TRBV7-9; d_call: -; cdr3_aa: CASSLLSGNYGYTF; cdr3_nt: TGTGCCAGCAGCTTATTGTCGGGGAACTATGGCTACACCTTC
clone_size: -; cdr3_length: 15; j_call: TRBJ2-2; v_call: TRBV29-1; d_call: -; cdr3_aa: CSVPGSGMNTGELFF; cdr3_nt: TGCAGCGTCCCTGGGTCAGGGATGAACACCGGGGAGCTGTTTTTT
clone_size: -; cdr3_length: 24; j_call: TRBJ2-1; v_call: TRBV5-1; d_call: TRBD2; cdr3_aa: CASTSIAPRTGPQTSGTRGNEQFF; cdr3_nt: TGCGCCAGCACCTCTATCGCCCCGAGAACAGGGCCCCAGACTAGCGGTACCAGAGGCAATGAGCAGTTCTTC
clone_size: few; cdr3_length: 14; j_call: TRBJ2-2; v_call: TRBV19; d_call: TRBD2; cdr3_aa: CASRTSGGTGELFF; cdr3_nt: TGTGCCAGCCGGACTAGCGGGGGGACCGGGGAGCTGTTTTTT
clone_size: -; cdr3_length: 17; j_call: TRBJ1-5; v_call: TRBV28; d_call: -; cdr3_aa: CASSLWHEGKGNQPQHF; cdr3_nt: TGTGCCAGCAGTTTATGGCACGAGGGAAAAGGCAATCAGCCCCAGCATTTT
clone_size: -; cdr3_length: 14; j_call: TRBJ1-6; v_call: TRBV5-8; d_call: -; cdr3_aa: CASSLDRVYSPLHF; cdr3_nt: TGTGCCAGCAGCTTGGACAGGGTATACTCACCCCTCCACTTT
clone_size: -; cdr3_length: 15; j_call: TRBJ2-3; v_call: TRBV19; d_call: TRBD2; cdr3_aa: CASSIGRGGQHTQYF; cdr3_nt: TGTGCCAGTAGTATAGGGCGGGGGGGCCAGCATACGCAGTATTTT
clone_size: -; cdr3_length: 14; j_call: TRBJ1-2; v_call: TRBV19; d_call: -; cdr3_aa: CASSKRTVNYGYTF; cdr3_nt: TGTGCCAGTAGTAAAAGAACAGTAAACTATGGCTACACCTTC
clone_size: -; cdr3_length: 12; j_call: TRBJ2-1; v_call: TRBV5-6; d_call: -; cdr3_aa: CASSWGENEQFF; cdr3_nt: TGTGCCAGCAGCTGGGGGGAAAATGAGCAGTTCTTC
clone_size: few; cdr3_length: 14; j_call: TRBJ2-7; v_call: TRBV28; d_call: TRBD2; cdr3_aa: CASRGGTFAYEQYF; cdr3_nt: TGTGCCAGCCGGGGGGGCACGTTCGCCTACGAGCAGTACTTC
clone_size: -; cdr3_length: 15; j_call: TRBJ1-4; v_call: TRBV5-6; d_call: TRBD1; cdr3_aa: CASSSLWDRGEKLFF; cdr3_nt: TGTGCCAGCAGCAGCTTATGGGACAGAGGTGAAAAACTGTTTTTT
clone_size: few; cdr3_length: 16; j_call: TRBJ2-5; v_call: TRBV3-1/TRBV3-2; d_call: TRBD2; cdr3_aa: CASSHPGGYPRETQYF; cdr3_nt: TGTGCCAGCAGCCATCCGGGGGGTTATCCTCGTGAGACCCAGTACTTC